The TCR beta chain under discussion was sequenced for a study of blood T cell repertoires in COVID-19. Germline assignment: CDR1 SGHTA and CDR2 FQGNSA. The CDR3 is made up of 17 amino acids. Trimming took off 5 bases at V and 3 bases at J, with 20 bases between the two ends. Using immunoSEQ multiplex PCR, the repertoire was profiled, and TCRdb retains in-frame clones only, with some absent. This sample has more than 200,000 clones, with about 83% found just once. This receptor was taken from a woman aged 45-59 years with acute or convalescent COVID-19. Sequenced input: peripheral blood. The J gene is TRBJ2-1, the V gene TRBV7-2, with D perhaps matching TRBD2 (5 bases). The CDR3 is CASSPNLLASFYNEQFF. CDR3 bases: TGTGCCAGCAGCCCGAACCTTCTAGCCTCGTTCTACAATGAGCAGTTCTTC.